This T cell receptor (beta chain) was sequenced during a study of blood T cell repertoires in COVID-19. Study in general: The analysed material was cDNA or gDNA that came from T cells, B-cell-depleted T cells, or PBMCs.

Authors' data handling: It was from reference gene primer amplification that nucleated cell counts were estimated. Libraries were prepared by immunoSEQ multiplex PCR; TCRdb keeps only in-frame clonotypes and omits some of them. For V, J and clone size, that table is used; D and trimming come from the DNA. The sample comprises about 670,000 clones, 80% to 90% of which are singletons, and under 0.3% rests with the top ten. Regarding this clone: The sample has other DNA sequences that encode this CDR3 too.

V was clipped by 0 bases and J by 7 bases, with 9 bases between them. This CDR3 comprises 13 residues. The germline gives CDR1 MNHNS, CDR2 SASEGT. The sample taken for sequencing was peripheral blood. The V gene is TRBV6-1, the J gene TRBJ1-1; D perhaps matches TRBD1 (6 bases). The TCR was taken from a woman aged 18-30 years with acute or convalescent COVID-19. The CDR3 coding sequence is TGTGCCAGCAGTGAAGCGCTACAGGGTGAAGCTTTCTTT. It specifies CASSEALQGEAFF.